A single sample gave rise to the 25 T cell receptor beta chains below, sequenced in a study of blood T cell repertoires in COVID-19. Assay: immunoSEQ multiplex PCR; the TCRdb copy retains only in-frame clones and omits some. The profile covers roughly 250,000 clones, with about four fifths appearing a single time and around 3.2% taken by the ten largest. Sequencing used peripheral blood. The receptors originated from a woman between 55 and 75 years old with active or convalescent COVID-19.

V is TRBV12-2 and J is TRBJ1-2. TRBV12-2 is given as a pseudogene. The CDR3 covers 11 residues. The CDR3 DNA reads TGTGCAAGTCGCTTAAGTAGAGGCTACACCTTC. Translation gives CASRLSRGYTF.

This clone was counted only a few times. Here the CDR3 reads CASRTDRDYF. The CDR3 nucleotides are TGTGCCAGCAGGACGGACAGGGACTACTTC. The chain has TRBV2 and TRBJ2-7; 8 nucleotides line up with TRBD1. In germline, CDR1 is SNHLY, CDR2 FYNNEI. The ends lost 6 bases at V and 13 bases at J; junction bases unmatched: 5. There are 10 residues in the CDR3.

The chain uses TRBV2 and TRBJ1-2; 8 bases fit TRBD1. V lost 0 bases to trimming and J lost 0 bases; unmatched junction nucleotides: 3. The CDR3 loop spans 16 amino acids. Germline V lookup: CDR1 SNHLY, CDR2 FYNNEI. DNA for the CDR3: TGTGCCAGCAGTGAAGCGGGGACAGGTACTAACTATGGCTACACCTTC. This translates into CASSEAGTGTNYGYTF.

The J gene is TRBJ2-3, the V gene TRBV5-6, with 12 bases identical to TRBD2. This CDR3 spans 15 amino acids. Per germline, CDR1 SGHDT and CDR2 YYEEEE. J lost 3 bases, V lost 3 bases, and 2 bases had no gene match. This CDR3 is CASSWLAGGTDTQYF. In nucleotides, the CDR3 is TGTGCCAGCAGCTGGCTAGCGGGGGGGACAGATACGCAGTATTTT.

The sample holds one count of this clone. The gene calls are TRBV6-5 and TRBJ1-1; 9 bases are a match to TRBD1. The CDR3 runs to 15 residues. Germline-derived CDR1 and CDR2 are MNHEY and SVGAGI. The V and J ends lost 5 bases and 1 base, in that order; junction bases with no gene match: 5. The CDR3 protein is CASSRGTGTNTEAFF. In DNA form, the CDR3 reads TGTGCCAGCAGTCGCGGGACAGGGACGAACACTGAAGCTTTCTTT.

The chain couples TRBV7-3 to TRBJ2-3; no clear D gene. V lost 4 bases to trimming and J lost 8 bases, with 16 bases between them. Germline loops: CDR1 SGHTA, CDR2 FQGTGA. CDR3 length: 14 amino acids. In DNA, the CDR3 is TGTGCCAGCAGCTCTCCGACGTTTGGCGGTACGCAGTATTTT. Translation gives CASSSPTFGGTQYF. The full variable domain, with the rest looked up from reference TRBV7-3 and TRBJ2-3, is GAGVSQTPSNKVTEKGKYVELRCDPISGHTALYWYRQSLGQGPEFLIYFQGTGAADDSGLPNDRFFAVRPEGSVSTLKIQRTERGDSAVYLCASSSPTFGGTQYFGPGTRLTVL.

The chain combines TRBV27 with TRBJ2-2, with TRBD2 matching 10 bases. This CDR3 is 15 amino acids long. V was clipped by 7 bases and J by 5 bases; unmatched bases: 7. Germline V CDR1 and CDR2: MNHEY, SMNVEV (reference sequence). Here the CDR3 reads CASTGLAVPTGELFF. CDR3 coding DNA: TGTGCCAGCACAGGACTAGCGGTGCCGACCGGGGAGCTGTTTTTT.

The DNA of the CDR3 is TGCGCCAGCAGCCAACTCCCAGACAGCTCCTACGAGCAGTACTTC. Its protein product is CASSQLPDSSYEQYF. The V gene is TRBV4-1, the J gene TRBJ2-7; D possibly corresponds to TRBD1 (5 bases). Germline V gives CDR1 MGHRA, CDR2 YSYEKL. CDR3 size: 15 residues. Trimming shortened V by 2 bases and J by 0 bases, and 11 bases separated the two germline ends.

The chain combines TRBV4-3 with TRBJ2-5; 14 positions agree with TRBD2. Germline CDR1 and CDR2: LGHNA and YSLEER. This CDR3 is 17 amino acids long. Trimming took 4 bases from V and 2 from J; bases not matched to a gene: 6. Here the CDR3 DNA reads TGCGCCAGCAGCCCCTGGACTAGCGGGGGGTTACAAGAGACCCAGTACTTC. This encodes CASSPWTSGGLQETQYF.

The V call is TRBV7-2, the J call TRBJ2-5; 15 bases align to TRBD2. The ends lost 5 bases at V and 5 bases at J; junction bases unmatched: 9. The CDR3 covers 17 residues. CDR1 SGHTA and CDR2 FQGNSA come from the germline V gene. The CDR3 region is CASSPRTSGGAGETQYF. CDR3 coding DNA: TGTGCCAGCAGCCCAAGGACTAGCGGGGGGGCCGGGGAGACCCAGTACTTC.

V gene TRBV7-2 combines with J gene TRBJ2-7; D gene unclear. The CDR3 is 17 residues long. Trimming removed 5 bases at V and 2 bases at J, with 22 bases between. The V gene's germline CDR1 is SGHTA and CDR2 FQGNSA. As DNA, the CDR3 is TGTGCCAGCAGCCCTATTCTGTCCGGGTATGATACCTACGAGCAGTACTTC. It is translated as CASSPILSGYDTYEQYF. The full variable domain, with the rest looked up from reference TRBV7-2 and TRBJ2-7, is GAGVSQSPSNKVTEKGKDVELRCDPISGHTALYWYRQSLGQGLEFLIYFQGNSAPDKSGLPSDRFSAERTGGSVSTLTIQRTQQEDSAVYLCASSPILSGYDTYEQYFGPGTRLTVT.

The chain couples TRBV3-1 (or the pseudogene TRBV3-2) to TRBJ2-1; D is undetermined. The CDR3 spans 13 residues. Trimming left V 1 base short and J 4 bases short, with 5 bases between. Germline CDR1 reads LGHDT; CDR2 reads YNNKEL (reference sequence). The chain's CDR3 is CASSQGAYNEQFF. The CDR3 DNA follows: TGTGCCAGCAGCCAAGGGGCTTACAATGAGCAGTTCTTC.

V gene TRBV19 combines with J gene TRBJ1-2; maybe TRBD1 (6 bases). CDR1 LNHDA and CDR2 SQIVND come from the germline V gene (reference sequence). Trimming shortened V by 6 bases and J by 5 bases, and 19 bases separated the two germline ends. This CDR3 has 15 amino acids. CDR3 DNA: TGTGCCAGTAGCGGGACACCCACGCAGGGGTATGGCTACACCTTC. It translates to CASSGTPTQGYGYTF.

The CDR3 DNA reads TGTGCCAGCAGTTACGGGTCAGGGGCGTACGAGCAGTACTTC. Translating gives CASSYGSGAYEQYF. V usage is TRBV6-6 and J usage is TRBJ2-7; D is perhaps TRBD1 (6 bases). In germline, CDR1 is MNHNY, CDR2 SVGAGI (reference sequence). Trimming left V 2 bases short and J 4 bases short, with 12 bases between. The CDR3 runs to 14 residues.

Here the CDR3 DNA reads TGCAGTGCTGAGATGAACACTGAAGCTTTCTTT. It specifies CSAEMNTEAFF. V gene TRBV20-1 combines with J gene TRBJ1-1; D ambiguous. With 5 bases removed from V and 0 bases from J, the gap between germline ends came to 4 bases. CDR1 and CDR2 (germline): DFQATT, SNEGSKA (reference sequence). This CDR3 is 11 amino acids long.

This clone was seen a single time. The V and J genes are TRBV19 and TRBJ1-5; 7 bases match TRBD1. V lost 10 bases and J lost 3; bases outside the gene matches: 12. Germline values: CDR1 LNHDA, CDR2 SQIVND (reference sequence). CDR3 length equals 15 residues. The CDR3 coding sequence is TGTGCCACCCGAGGGACAGTTTTTCTCAATCAGCCCCAGCATTTT. Encoded protein: CATRGTVFLNQPQHF. Drawing the rest from reference TRBV19 and TRBJ1-5, the complete variable domain is DGGITQSPKYLFRKEGQNVTLSCEQNLNHDAMYWYRQDPGQGLRLIYYSQIVNDFQKGDIAEGYSVSREKKESFPLTVTSAQKNPTAFYLCATRGTVFLNQPQHFGDGTRLSIL.

The chain is built from TRBV13 and TRBJ2-3, with TRBD2 identical over 13 bases. Trimming removed 5 bases from V and 0 bases from J; junction bases left unmatched: 5. This CDR3 region has 17 residues. Germline V gives CDR1 PRHDT, CDR2 FYEKMQ (reference sequence). CDR3 nucleotide sequence: TGTGCCAGCAGCGAGGGACTAGCGGGGATTAGCACAGATACGCAGTATTTT. Amino acid sequence: CASSEGLAGISTDTQYF.

The chain employs TRBV7-2 and TRBJ1-2; tentatively, D is TRBD1 (6 bases). The CDR3 is 14 amino acids. V lost 5 bases and J lost 5, with 15 bases in between. Germline loops: CDR1 SGHTA, CDR2 FQGNSA. The CDR3 sequence is CASSSTGTRYGYTF. The CDR3 nucleotides read TGTGCCAGCAGCAGTACCGGGACAAGGTATGGCTACACCTTC.

The chain recombines TRBV6-5 with TRBJ1-1; D perhaps matches TRBD1 (6 bases). The CDR3 contains 16 residues. With 0 bases removed from V and 2 bases from J, the gap between germline ends came to 13 bases. Germline lookup yields CDR1 MNHEY and CDR2 SVGAGI. The DNA of the CDR3 is TGTGCCAGCAGTTACTCGTCAGGGGCTCAAAACACTGAAGCTTTCTTT. Residues: CASSYSSGAQNTEAFF.

This clone was counted between two and nine times. J is TRBJ2-1 and V is TRBV7-2, with 8 bases that match TRBD2. V shed 5 bases and J 3 bases; nucleotides not matched to a gene: 9. Per germline, CDR1 SGHTA and CDR2 FQGNSA. This CDR3 is 16 amino acids long. CDR3 sequence reads: CASSKERGPLYNEQFF. The CDR3 region has the DNA TGTGCCAGCAGCAAGGAGCGGGGGCCCCTCTACAATGAGCAGTTCTTC. The full variable domain, in which reference TRBV7-2 and TRBJ2-1 provide the parts outside the CDR3, is GAGVSQSPSNKVTEKGKDVELRCDPISGHTALYWYRQSLGQGLEFLIYFQGNSAPDKSGLPSDRFSAERTGGSVSTLTIQRTQQEDSAVYLCASSKERGPLYNEQFFGPGTRLTVL.

For this clone: This same CDR3 is encoded by further DNA sequences in the sample. V is TRBV4-1 and J is TRBJ1-4, with TRBD1 as a possible D gene (6 bases). V lost 3 bases and J lost 3, with 14 bases in between. This CDR3 has 16 amino acids. Germline V gives CDR1 MGHRA, CDR2 YSYEKL. The CDR3 protein is CASSQGYRASNEKLFF. The CDR3, as DNA: TGCGCCAGCAGCCAGGGTTACAGGGCCTCTAATGAAAAACTGTTTTTT.

The chain recombines TRBV5-1 with TRBJ2-1, with a weak D call TRBD1 (6 bases). The V gene lost 2 bases and the J gene lost 0 bases, with 12 bases spanning the gap. There are 16 residues in the CDR3. Per germline, CDR1 SGHRS and CDR2 YFSETQ. The CDR3 region has the DNA TGCGCCAGCAGCTTAGACAGGCTTAGCTCCTACAATGAGCAGTTCTTC. It translates to CASSLDRLSSYNEQFF.

This chain joins TRBV19 and TRBJ2-2, with 14 bases matching TRBD2. This CDR3 has 16 residues. Losses at the gene ends were 5 bases for V and 9 bases for J; bases not matched to a gene: 8. Germline V gives CDR1 LNHDA, CDR2 SQIVND (reference sequence). The CDR3 is CASSVRLAGGLRELFF. In nucleotides, the CDR3 is TGTGCCAGTAGTGTACGACTAGCGGGGGGGCTACGGGAGCTGTTTTTT.

CDR3 sequence (DNA): TGTGCCAGTAGTCGTGGGACAGGGGAGGCAACTAATGAAAAACTGTTTTTT. Its translation is CASSRGTGEATNEKLFF. V gene TRBV19 combines with J gene TRBJ1-4, with TRBD1 matching over 10 bases. The CDR3 extends over 17 amino acids. From germline, CDR1 is LNHDA and CDR2 SQIVND (reference sequence). The J segment lost 0 bases and the V segment lost 5 bases, leaving 6 bases of the junction unmatched.

The chain carries TRBV5-4 and TRBJ2-7; 8 nucleotides line up with TRBD1. Germline CDR1 reads SGHNT; CDR2 reads YYREEE (reference sequence). With 6 bases clipped from V and 4 bases from J, the junction kept 9 bases outside the gene matches. The length of the CDR3 is 14 residues. This chain's CDR3 is CASTSRDRRYEQYF. CDR3 sequence (DNA): TGTGCCAGCACCTCCCGGGACAGGCGTTACGAGCAGTACTTC.